The source of this T cell receptor (beta chain) is a study of OX40 agonist ivuxolimab in advanced cancers. The wider study: Participants could have had prior anti-PD-1, anti-PD-L1 or anti-CTLA-4 therapy, and about 37% had some. Partial responses occurred in Three dose-escalation patients, one with hepatocellular carcinoma and two with cutaneous melanoma.

Patients were ruled out by autoimmune disease history or systemic immunosuppression. Generated by immunoSEQ multiplex PCR, the TCRdb table keeps only in-frame clones and is missing some. The sample records about 79,000 clones, roughly 88% being singletons. Germline CDR1 reads ENHRY; CDR2 reads SYGVKD. V dropped 4 bases and J dropped 6 bases, with 10 bases sitting between them. CDR3 length: 14 amino acids. The receptor comes from an adult with an advanced solid tumor such as melanoma, head and neck, liver or kidney cancer. The chain carries TRBV10-3 and TRBJ1-6; possible D gene TRBD1, 5 bases. Material: CD4+ or CD8+ T cells sorted from blood, obtained in a trial of the OX40 agonist ivuxolimab. Written as DNA, the CDR3 is TGTGCCATCAGTGTCAGGGAAGGTAATTCACCCCTCCACTTT. Translated: CAISVREGNSPLHF.